Listed here is a single TCR beta chain. The antigen remains unidentified. The data were taken from a study of shared clonotypes between healthy human individuals. Overall study: There were three CD4 naive, three CD4 memory, two CD8 naive and one CD8 memory plates per donor. General study findings and limits: Blood was the only sampled material, and tissue repertoires likely differ.

CD4+ cell separation produced CD45RA+ naive and CD45RA-negative memory subsets. V dropped 4 bases and J dropped 3 bases, with 9 bases sitting between them. The CDR3 runs 14 residues. Germline CDR1 is ENHRY and CDR2 is SYGVKD. TCRdb's copy holds only in-frame clones and misses some; the assay was immunoSEQ multiplex PCR. Among 950,000 to 1,300,000 clones listed, about three quarters were seen once. Sequenced sample: memory CD4+ T cells sorted from blood. Subset described: CD45RA-negative fraction. The TCR comes from a man between 18 and 35 years old in good health. This rearrangement joins TRBV10-3 to TRBJ2-2, with TRBD2 as a possible D gene (5 bases). The CDR3 loop reads CAISAGSHTGELFF. The DNA of the CDR3 is TGTGCCATCAGTGCGGGGTCGCACACCGGGGAGCTGTTTTTT.